Below are 7 T cell receptor beta chains sequenced from a single sample in a study of blood T cell repertoires in COVID-19. The repertoire was sequenced with immunoSEQ multiplex PCR; TCRdb's copy has only in-frame clones and lacks some. The sample lists 200,000 to 250,000 clones; 75% to 85% were seen once. What was sequenced was peripheral blood. The receptor set was obtained from a woman aged 70-85 years with COVID-19, enrolled during active disease.

The chain recombines TRBV2 with TRBJ2-5, with 8 bases fitting TRBD1. V was clipped by 4 bases and J by 5 bases; unmatched bases: 6. The CDR3 covers 14 residues. Germline CDR1 SNHLY, CDR2 FYNNEI. The CDR3 coding sequence is TGTGCCAGCAGTGGGCAGGGGGCTCAGGAGACCCAGTACTTC. Amino acids: CASSGQGAQETQYF.

This rearrangement joins TRBV19 to TRBJ2-7, with D possibly being TRBD1 (5 bases). Germline CDR1 LNHDA, CDR2 SQIVND (reference sequence). Deletions cut 7 bases from V and 2 bases from J, with 15 bases between. The CDR3 spans 14 residues. DNA of the CDR3: TGTGCCAGTAAACAACAGGACGAGGCCTACGAGCAGTACTTC. Its translation is CASKQQDEAYEQYF.

The chain recombines TRBV27 with TRBJ1-6, with D possibly matching TRBD1 (5 bases). This CDR3 contains 14 residues. Germline V gene sequence: CDR1 MNHEY, CDR2 SMNVEV (reference sequence). With 7 bases removed from V and 9 bases from J, the gap between germline ends came to 16 bases. The DNA for the CDR3 is TGTGCCAGCACTACTCCAGGGCACGCTTCACCCCTCCACTTT. The encoded protein is CASTTPGHASPLHF.

This clone appeared a single time. The V call is TRBV25-1, the J call TRBJ1-2, with TRBD1 identical over 10 bases. Per germline, CDR1 MGHDK and CDR2 SYGVNS. The trim removed 4 bases at V and 4 bases at J, leaving 6 bases unmatched. The CDR3 extends over 15 amino acids. CDR3 nucleotides: TGTGCCAGCAGTGGGGGGGACAGGGGAAGCTATGGCTACACCTTC. Translating it yields CASSGGDRGSYGYTF.

The rearrangement uses TRBV28 and TRBJ1-2; D not resolved. The CDR3 is 14 residues long. Trimming shortened V by 8 bases and J by 0 bases, and 13 bases separated the two germline ends. CDR1 is MDHEN, CDR2 SYDVKM, per germline. CDR3 protein: CASSRQSSNYGYTF. Written as DNA, the CDR3 is TGTGCCAGCTCTAGGCAGTCGTCTAACTATGGCTACACCTTC.

The V and J genes are TRBV6-2 or TRBV6-3 and TRBJ2-3, with 10 bases identical to TRBD1. The V gene end was trimmed by 2 bases and the J gene end by 0 bases; junction bases not matched to a gene: 2. Germline V CDR1 and CDR2: MNHEY, SVGEGT. CDR3 length equals 16 residues. The CDR3 protein is CASSYGTGDSTDTQYF. In DNA form, the CDR3 reads TGTGCCAGCAGTTACGGGACAGGGGATAGCACAGATACGCAGTATTTT.

This chain joins TRBV6-5 and TRBJ2-7; 7 positions match TRBD1. V lost 5 bases and J lost 4; bases outside the gene matches: 8. This CDR3 region has 14 residues. Germline loops: CDR1 MNHEY, CDR2 SVGAGI. This CDR3 is CASSLRDSFYEQYF. The CDR3 nucleotides read TGTGCCAGCAGTCTACGGGACAGCTTTTACGAGCAGTACTTC.